The rows below give T cell receptor beta chains drawn from one sample of a study of vaccination and CD4 T cells after COVID-19. TCRdb independently ran MiXCR on the PCR reads; one entry per CDR3 protein. This table has around 15,000 distinct CDR3 sequences, approximately 50% appearing once. No antigens are known for them. What was sequenced was CD4+ T cells from blood, cultured in vitro. The receptor source for this set is a human donor who had recovered from COVID-19. Both conserved end residues are part of each CDR3. Fields, in order: J gene, V gene, D gene, clone size, CDR3 protein, CDR3 DNA. D genes are given only for firm matches. The listing skips clone size in some rows; elsewhere it reads once, few, many or a size class.

j_gene: TRBJ1-5; v_gene: TRBV10-3; d_gene: TRBD1; abundance: few; CDR3aa: CAISGQASNQPQHF; CDR3nt: TGTGCCATAAGCGGACAGGCTAGCAATCAGCCCCAGCATTTT
j_gene: TRBJ2-7; v_gene: TRBV20-1; d_gene: -; abundance: -; CDR3aa: CSARIGGVYEQYF; CDR3nt: TGCAGTGCTAGAATAGGGGGGGTCTACGAGCAGTACTTC
j_gene: TRBJ1-1; v_gene: TRBV7-9; d_gene: -; abundance: -; CDR3aa: CASSLQGYTEAFF; CDR3nt: TGTGCCAGCAGCTTACAGGGATACACTGAAGCTTTCTTT
j_gene: TRBJ1-5; v_gene: TRBV2; d_gene: -; abundance: -; CDR3aa: CASSEAEGGLQHF; CDR3nt: TGTGCCAGCAGTGAAGCGGAGGGGGGCCTCCAGCATTTT
j_gene: TRBJ2-1; v_gene: TRBV6-9; d_gene: TRBD2; abundance: -; CDR3aa: CASSGSRLAGVYPEQFF; CDR3nt: TGTGCCAGCAGTGGCTCCCGCCTAGCGGGAGTATATCCTGAGCAGTTCTTC
j_gene: TRBJ2-3; v_gene: TRBV4-3; d_gene: TRBD2; abundance: -; CDR3aa: CASSQDVGGGRVDTQYF; CDR3nt: TGCGCCAGCAGCCAAGATGTCGGGGGAGGGAGGGTAGATACGCAGTATTTT
j_gene: TRBJ1-1; v_gene: TRBV20-1; d_gene: -; abundance: -; CDR3aa: CSASNVGGAFF; CDR3nt: TGCAGTGCTAGTAATGTAGGAGGAGCTTTCTTT
j_gene: TRBJ2-5; v_gene: TRBV30; d_gene: -; abundance: -; CDR3aa: CAWSVTETQYF; CDR3nt: TGTGCCTGGAGTGTAACGGAGACCCAGTACTTC
j_gene: TRBJ2-3; v_gene: TRBV12-3/TRBV12-4; d_gene: TRBD1; abundance: -; CDR3aa: CASSSHRGSDTQYF; CDR3nt: TGTGCCAGCAGTTCCCACAGGGGATCAGATACGCAGTATTTT
j_gene: TRBJ1-1; v_gene: TRBV7-2; d_gene: TRBD1; abundance: -; CDR3aa: CASSTGTGFANTEAFF; CDR3nt: TGTGCCAGCAGTACCGGGACAGGGTTTGCGAATACTGAAGCTTTCTTT
j_gene: TRBJ2-1; v_gene: TRBV10-3; d_gene: TRBD1; abundance: -; CDR3aa: CAISESVTGTNEQFF; CDR3nt: TGTGCCATCAGTGAGTCAGTGACAGGGACCAATGAGCAGTTCTTC
j_gene: TRBJ1-3; v_gene: TRBV6-5; d_gene: -; abundance: -; CDR3aa: CASSYRGGNTIYF; CDR3nt: TGTGCCAGCAGTTACCGCGGTGGAAACACCATATATTTT
j_gene: TRBJ1-4; v_gene: TRBV20-1; d_gene: -; abundance: -; CDR3aa: CSARRATNEKLFF; CDR3nt: TGCAGTGCTAGGCGCGCAACTAATGAAAAACTGTTTTTT
j_gene: TRBJ1-1; v_gene: TRBV2; d_gene: -; abundance: -; CDR3aa: CASSNDGNTEAFF; CDR3nt: TGTGCCAGCTCAAACGACGGGAACACTGAAGCTTTCTTT
j_gene: TRBJ1-1; v_gene: TRBV7-2; d_gene: -; abundance: medium-sized; CDR3aa: CASSLVRDGEAFF; CDR3nt: TGTGCCAGCAGCTTAGTTCGGGACGGTGAAGCTTTCTTT
j_gene: TRBJ2-1; v_gene: TRBV12-3/TRBV12-4; d_gene: TRBD2; abundance: -; CDR3aa: CASSFRDSGGTQFF; CDR3nt: TGTGCCAGCAGTTTTCGGGACTCCGGGGGGACGCAGTTCTTC
j_gene: TRBJ1-6; v_gene: TRBV27; d_gene: TRBD1; abundance: few; CDR3aa: CASTTIRTGYNSPLHF; CDR3nt: TGTGCCAGCACTACAATTCGGACAGGATATAATTCACCCCTCCACTTT
j_gene: TRBJ2-3; v_gene: TRBV2; d_gene: -; abundance: -; CDR3aa: CASKRGALTDTQYF; CDR3nt: TGTGCCAGCAAACGGGGGGCTCTCACAGATACGCAGTATTTT
j_gene: TRBJ1-2; v_gene: TRBV11-2; d_gene: TRBD1; abundance: -; CDR3aa: CASSPGQGNYGYTF; CDR3nt: TGTGCCAGCAGCCCCGGACAGGGTAACTATGGCTACACCTTC
j_gene: TRBJ2-5; v_gene: TRBV7-2; d_gene: -; abundance: -; CDR3aa: CASSVGIQETQYF; CDR3nt: TGTGCCAGCTCCGTGGGTATCCAAGAGACCCAGTACTTC
j_gene: TRBJ1-4; v_gene: TRBV15; d_gene: -; abundance: few; CDR3aa: CATSRVRGELFF; CDR3nt: TGTGCCACCAGCAGAGTGAGGGGGGAACTGTTTTTT
j_gene: TRBJ2-7; v_gene: TRBV11-2; d_gene: -; abundance: -; CDR3aa: CASRETRSYEQYF; CDR3nt: TGTGCCAGCAGAGAGACTCGATCCTACGAGCAGTACTTC
j_gene: TRBJ2-7; v_gene: TRBV2; d_gene: TRBD2; abundance: -; CDR3aa: CASSEPTSGDSYEQYF; CDR3nt: TGTGCCAGCAGTGAACCAACCAGCGGGGACTCCTACGAGCAGTACTTC
j_gene: TRBJ1-6; v_gene: TRBV21-1; d_gene: -; abundance: medium-sized; CDR3aa: CASTIPLGASSPLHF; CDR3nt: TGTGCCAGCACCATACCTCTAGGGGCCAGTTCACCCCTCCACTTT
j_gene: TRBJ2-3; v_gene: TRBV4-2; d_gene: TRBD2; abundance: -; CDR3aa: CASSSGTSGTDTQYF; CDR3nt: TGTGCCAGCAGCTCCGGGACTAGCGGCACAGATACGCAGTATTTT
j_gene: TRBJ2-3; v_gene: TRBV6-5; d_gene: -; abundance: -; CDR3aa: CASSSDGTDTQYF; CDR3nt: TGTGCCAGCAGTTCCGACGGCACAGATACGCAGTATTTT
j_gene: TRBJ1-5; v_gene: TRBV4-2; d_gene: -; abundance: few; CDR3aa: CASSQESGAYQPQHF; CDR3nt: TGTGCCAGCAGCCAAGAGTCGGGGGCCTATCAGCCCCAGCATTTT
j_gene: TRBJ2-5; v_gene: TRBV11-2; d_gene: -; abundance: -; CDR3aa: CASGTHLGEETQYF; CDR3nt: TGTGCCAGCGGCACTCACCTGGGGGAAGAGACCCAGTACTTC